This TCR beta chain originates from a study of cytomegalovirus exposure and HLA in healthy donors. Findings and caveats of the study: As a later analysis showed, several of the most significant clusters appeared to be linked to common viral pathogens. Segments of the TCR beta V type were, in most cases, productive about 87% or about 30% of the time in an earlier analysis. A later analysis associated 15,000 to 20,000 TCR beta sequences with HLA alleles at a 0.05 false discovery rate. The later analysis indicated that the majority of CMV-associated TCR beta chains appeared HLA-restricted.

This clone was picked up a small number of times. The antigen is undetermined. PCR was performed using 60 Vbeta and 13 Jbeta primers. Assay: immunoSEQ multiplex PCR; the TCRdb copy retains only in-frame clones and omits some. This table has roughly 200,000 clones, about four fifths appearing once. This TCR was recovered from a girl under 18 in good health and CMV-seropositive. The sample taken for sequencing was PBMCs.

Here the CDR3 reads CASSRTSGFDTQYF. CDR3 in DNA: TGTGCCAGCAGCCGGACTAGCGGCTTCGATACGCAGTATTTT. The chain carries TRBV2 and TRBJ2-3; 10 bases map to TRBD2. The CDR3 is made up of 14 amino acids. CDR1 and CDR2 from the germline V gene are SNHLY and FYNNEI. After removal of 6 bases from V and 6 bases from J, the junction contained 6 bases not matched to a gene.